These 17 T cell receptor beta chains share one sample of origin, sequenced in a study of human T cells and chemical hapten exposure. From the RACE reads, TCRdb called clonotypes with MiXCR, one entry per CDR3 protein. The sample has approximately 180,000 distinct CDR3 sequences; under 35% are singletons. Time point specified: pre-sensitization, week 0. The sample's treatment: therapeutic diphenylcyclopropenone sensitization with weekly scalp DPC. The specimen was whole blood, collected in connection with sensitization to the hapten diphenylcyclopropenone (DPC). The source is a woman aged 25 to 39 with alopecia areata. Some clones in this sample may be carry-over from other donors' samples.

This clonotype was seen only a few times. The chain joins TRBV7-9 to TRBJ2-1, with 8 bases lining up with TRBD2. Germline V gene sequence: CDR1 SEHNR, CDR2 FQNEAQ (reference sequence). CDR3 size: 15 residues. With 5 bases clipped from V and 6 bases from J, the junction kept 9 bases outside the gene matches. CDR3 sequence (DNA): TGTGCCAGCAGCCCGAGCGGGAGACTACGCAATGAGCAGTTCTTC. This codes for CASSPSGRLRNEQFF.

The chain has TRBV4-3 and TRBJ1-5; 7 bases align to TRBD1. The V gene end was trimmed by 0 bases and the J gene end by 6 bases; junction bases not matched to a gene: 11. Germline V CDR1 and CDR2: LGHNA, YSLEER. CDR3 size: 17 residues. The CDR3 spells CASSQDRGQLITQPQHF. The CDR3 DNA sequence: TGCGCCAGCAGCCAAGATCGGGGACAGCTGATCACTCAGCCCCAGCATTTT.

J is TRBJ2-5 and V is TRBV2; 11 bases agree with TRBD2. Per germline, CDR1 SNHLY and CDR2 FYNNEI. The J segment lost 1 base and the V segment lost 6 bases, leaving 7 bases of the junction unmatched. The CDR3 covers 16 residues. The CDR3 reads CASSGPGLAAQETQYF. CDR3 DNA: TGTGCCAGCAGCGGGCCGGGACTAGCGGCCCAAGAGACCCAGTACTTC.

The sample holds a few counts of this clonotype. The chain carries TRBV7-2 and TRBJ2-4; D tentatively reads TRBD1 or TRBD2 (6 bases each). CDR3 length: 14 residues. With 1 base removed from V and 6 bases from J, the gap between germline ends came to 10 bases. Germline values: CDR1 SGHTA, CDR2 FQGNSA. The CDR3 loop is CASSLGGAGNIQYF. The CDR3 coding sequence is TGTGCCAGCAGCTTAGGGGGGGCCGGAAACATTCAGTACTTC.

The chain carries TRBV7-2 and TRBJ2-7; no clear D gene. The V gene lost 3 bases and the J gene lost 0 bases, with 21 bases spanning the gap. Per germline, CDR1 SGHTA and CDR2 FQGNSA. The CDR3 totals 18 residues. CDR3 amino acids: CASSFFGHIHQNSYEQYF. As DNA, the CDR3 is TGTGCCAGCAGCTTTTTCGGTCACATCCACCAAAACTCCTACGAGCAGTACTTC.

This clonotype was detected a few times. The rearrangement links TRBV9 to TRBJ2-6; D not certain. CDR1 and CDR2 from the germline V gene are SGDLS and YYNGEE. The CDR3 covers 16 residues. V dropped 3 bases and J dropped 0 bases, with 10 bases sitting between them. CDR3 sequence reads: CASSEGWSSGANVLTF. DNA of the CDR3: TGTGCCAGCAGCGAGGGATGGTCCTCTGGGGCCAACGTCCTGACTTTC.

The J gene is TRBJ1-6, the V gene TRBV13; D is possibly TRBD1 (6 bases). Trimming left V 2 bases short and J 10 bases short, with 21 bases between. The germline gives CDR1 PRHDT, CDR2 FYEKMQ (reference sequence). The CDR3 has 17 amino acids. CDR3 sequence (DNA): TGTGCCAGCAGCTTATCCGGCGGGGGGCAGTTTGGCTCACCCCTCCACTTT. This codes for CASSLSGGGQFGSPLHF.

A few counts support this clonotype. The V and J genes are TRBV29-1 and TRBJ2-3; a possible D gene is TRBD1 (6 bases). Germline lookup yields CDR1 SQVTM and CDR2 ANQGSEA. The V and J ends lost 4 bases and 10 bases respectively, with 15 bases between them. The CDR3 is 12 amino acids. Here the CDR3 reads CSVAATGKAQYF. For the CDR3, the DNA is TGCAGCGTTGCCGCCACAGGGAAGGCGCAGTATTTT.

This chain joins TRBV3-1 and TRBJ1-5; D is uncertain. The CDR3 is 14 amino acids. Germline lookup yields CDR1 LGHDT and CDR2 YNNKEL (reference sequence). V lost 0 bases and J lost 5, with 8 bases in between. The CDR3 protein is CASSQEGRHQPQHF. The CDR3 DNA is TGTGCCAGCAGCCAAGAGGGCAGACATCAGCCCCAGCATTTT.

The sample holds a few counts of this clonotype. The V call is TRBV4-3, the J call TRBJ2-7, with D perhaps TRBD2 (6 bases). The germline V gene has CDR1 LGHNA and CDR2 YSLEER. V shed 0 bases and J shed 3 bases, with 15 bases lying between them. The CDR3 covers 16 residues. CDR3 nucleotides: TGCGCCAGCAGCCAAGAGGCCCGCGGGAAGGACTACGAGCAGTACTTC. It encodes CASSQEARGKDYEQYF.

The V gene is TRBV11-2, the J gene TRBJ2-5, with D possibly matching TRBD1 (7 bases). The CDR3 covers 17 residues. Trimming removed 2 bases from V and 1 base from J, with 17 bases in between. The germline V gene encodes CDR1 SGHAT and CDR2 FQNNGV. The CDR3 protein is CASSLLPGGGTQETQYF. The CDR3 nucleotides read TGTGCCAGCAGCTTACTGCCCGGAGGGGGCACCCAAGAGACCCAGTACTTC.

This clonotype was seen a handful of times. The chain is built from TRBV4-3 and TRBJ2-7; D possibly corresponds to TRBD1 (6 bases). Germline values: CDR1 LGHNA, CDR2 YSLEER. Trimming removed 0 bases from V and 3 bases from J, with 12 bases in between. The CDR3 is 15 amino acids. The CDR3 DNA reads TGCGCCAGCAGCCAAGAACCCGACAGGTACTACGAGCAGTACTTC. Protein sequence: CASSQEPDRYYEQYF.

The chain employs TRBV3-1 and TRBJ1-3, with D hard to call. Germline CDR1 reads LGHDT; CDR2 reads YNNKEL (reference sequence). CDR3 length equals 15 residues. Trimming pared 5 bases from V and 0 bases from J, leaving 11 bases between. The CDR3 region is CASSAGISSGNTIYF. The CDR3 DNA sequence: TGTGCCAGCAGCGCGGGGATCAGCTCTGGAAACACCATATATTTT. The variable domain in full, completed from reference TRBV3-1 and TRBJ1-3, reads DTAVSQTPKYLVTQMGNDKSIKCEQNLGHDTMYWYKQDSKKFLKIMFSYNNKELIINETVPNRFSPKSPDKAHLNLHINSLELGDSAVYFCASSAGISSGNTIYFGEGSWLTVV.

This clonotype was detected a few times. This rearrangement joins TRBV27 to TRBJ1-2; tentatively, D is TRBD1 (5 bases). The ends were cut back, 6 bases at V and 0 bases at J, with 11 bases in the middle. The CDR3 sequence is 14 residues long. Looked up from germline, CDR1 is MNHEY and CDR2 is SMNVEV (reference sequence). The CDR3: CASRRTSSNYGYTF. CDR3 nucleotide sequence: TGTGCCAGCAGACGGACAAGTTCTAACTATGGCTACACCTTC.

This chain connects TRBV4-2 to TRBJ2-1; D is unresolved. The germline V gene has CDR1 LGHNA and CDR2 YNFKEQ. CDR3 length equals 12 residues. V gave up 1 base and J gave up 8 bases, with 6 bases separating them. The CDR3 DNA is TGTGCCAGCAGCCAAGTAGGATATGAGCAGTTCTTC. Translation: CASSQVGYEQFF.

On this clonotype itself: This may be a read error, as it is one base from a much larger clone. V usage is TRBV2 and J usage is TRBJ2-3, with no clear D. Trimming took 6 bases from V and 0 from J, leaving 10 bases between them. CDR3 length: 14 amino acids. The V gene's germline CDR1 is SNHLY and CDR2 FYNNEI. The CDR3 region is CASRAQVSTDTQYF. CDR3 nucleotides: TGTGCCAGCAGGGCCCAAGTCAGCACAGATACGCAGTATTTT.

This clonotype appeared once. The chain uses TRBV29-1 and TRBJ2-7; 9 nucleotides match TRBD2. The germline CDR1 and CDR2 sequences are SQVTM and ANQGSEA. Unmatched junction bases numbered 12, after V lost 7 bases and J lost 5 bases. The CDR3 consists of 14 residues. CDR3 in amino acids: CSGGGAGGPHEQYF. The DNA of the CDR3 is TGCAGCGGGGGAGGAGCGGGAGGTCCCCACGAGCAGTACTTC.